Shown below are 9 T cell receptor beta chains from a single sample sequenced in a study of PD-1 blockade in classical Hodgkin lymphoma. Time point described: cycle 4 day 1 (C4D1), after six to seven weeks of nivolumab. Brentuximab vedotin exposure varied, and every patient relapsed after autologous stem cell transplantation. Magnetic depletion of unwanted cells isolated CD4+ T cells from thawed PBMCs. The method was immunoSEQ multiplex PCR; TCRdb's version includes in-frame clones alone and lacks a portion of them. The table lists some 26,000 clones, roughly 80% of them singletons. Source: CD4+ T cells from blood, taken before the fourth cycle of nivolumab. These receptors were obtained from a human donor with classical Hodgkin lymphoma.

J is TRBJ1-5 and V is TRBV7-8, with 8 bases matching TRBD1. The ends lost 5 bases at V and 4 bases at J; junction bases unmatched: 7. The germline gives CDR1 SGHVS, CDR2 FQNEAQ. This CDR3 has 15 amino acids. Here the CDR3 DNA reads TGTGCCAGCAGCAACGGACAGGGAATTAATCAGCCCCAGCATTTT. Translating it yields CASSNGQGINQPQHF.

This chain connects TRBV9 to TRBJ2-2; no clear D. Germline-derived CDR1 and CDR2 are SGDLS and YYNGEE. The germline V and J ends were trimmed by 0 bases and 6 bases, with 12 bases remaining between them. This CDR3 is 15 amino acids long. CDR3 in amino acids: CASSVVGNGPGELFF. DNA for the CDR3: TGTGCCAGCAGCGTAGTAGGGAACGGTCCCGGGGAGCTGTTTTTT.

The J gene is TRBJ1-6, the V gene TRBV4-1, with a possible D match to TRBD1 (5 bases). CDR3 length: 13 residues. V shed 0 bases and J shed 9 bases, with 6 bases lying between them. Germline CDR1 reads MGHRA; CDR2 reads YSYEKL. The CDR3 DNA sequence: TGCGCCAGCAGCCAAGATGGGGGTTCACCCCTCCACTTT. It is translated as CASSQDGGSPLHF.

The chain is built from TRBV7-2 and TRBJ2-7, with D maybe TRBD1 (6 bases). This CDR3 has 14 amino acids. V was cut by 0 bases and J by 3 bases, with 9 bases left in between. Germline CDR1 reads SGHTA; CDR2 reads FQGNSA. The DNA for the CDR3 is TGTGCCAGCAGCTTAGCCCCGGACAGCTACGAGCAGTACTTC. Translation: CASSLAPDSYEQYF.

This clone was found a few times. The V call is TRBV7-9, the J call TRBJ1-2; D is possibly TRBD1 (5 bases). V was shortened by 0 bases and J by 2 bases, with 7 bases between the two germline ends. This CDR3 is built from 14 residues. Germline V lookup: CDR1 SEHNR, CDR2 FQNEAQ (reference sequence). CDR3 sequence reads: CASSLAQGNYGYTF. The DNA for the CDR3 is TGTGCCAGCAGCTTAGCGCAGGGCAACTATGGCTACACCTTC.

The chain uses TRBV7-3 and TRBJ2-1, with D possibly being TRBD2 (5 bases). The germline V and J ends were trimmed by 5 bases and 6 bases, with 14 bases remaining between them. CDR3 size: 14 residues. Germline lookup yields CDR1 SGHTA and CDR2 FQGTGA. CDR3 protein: CASSPSAGVNEQFF. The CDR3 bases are TGTGCCAGCAGCCCCTCGGCGGGCGTCAATGAGCAGTTCTTC.

CDR3 amino acids: CASSEAGGLTEQYF. CDR3 bases: TGTGCCAGCAGTGAAGCGGGGGGCTTAACTGAGCAGTACTTC. The J gene is TRBJ2-7, the V gene TRBV2, with D possibly being TRBD1 or TRBD2 (6 bases each). V lost 0 bases and J 7 bases, leaving 13 bases between the germline ends. This CDR3 is built from 14 residues. Germline V gives CDR1 SNHLY, CDR2 FYNNEI.

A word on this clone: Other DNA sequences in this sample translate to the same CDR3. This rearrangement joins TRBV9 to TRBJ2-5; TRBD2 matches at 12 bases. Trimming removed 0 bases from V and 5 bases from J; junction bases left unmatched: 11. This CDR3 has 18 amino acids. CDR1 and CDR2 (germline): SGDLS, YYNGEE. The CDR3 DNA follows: TGTGCCAGCAGCGTAGGGCGCCGACTAGCGGGGGAGGGGGAGACCCAGTACTTC. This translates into CASSVGRRLAGEGETQYF.

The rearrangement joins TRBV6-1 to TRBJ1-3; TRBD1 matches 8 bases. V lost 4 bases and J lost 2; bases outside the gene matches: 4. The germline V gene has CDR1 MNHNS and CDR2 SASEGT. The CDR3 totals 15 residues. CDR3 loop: CASSATGVAGNTIYF. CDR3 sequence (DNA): TGTGCCAGCAGTGCGACAGGGGTAGCTGGAAACACCATATATTTT.